This passage covers 14 T cell receptor beta chains from one sample sequenced in a study of PD-1 blockade in classical Hodgkin lymphoma. Every patient had relapsed following autologous stem cell transplantation, and cohorts differed in brentuximab vedotin exposure. Some clones are missing from TCRdb's copy, which holds only in-frame ones; the method was immunoSEQ multiplex PCR. Of roughly 140,000 clones in the sample, around four fifths were seen once. The sample in question was peripheral blood mononuclear cells (PBMCs), obtained before the second cycle of nivolumab. The origin of the receptors is a human donor with classical Hodgkin lymphoma.

V usage is TRBV5-1 and J usage is TRBJ2-1; D call uncertain. V lost 3 bases, J lost 0 bases, and 13 bases lay in between. Germline V CDR1 and CDR2: SGHRS, YFSETQ. The CDR3 has 16 residues. CDR3 bases: TGCGCCAGCAGCTACCTCCCCGGCAGCTCCTACAATGAGCAGTTCTTC. Its translation is CASSYLPGSSYNEQFF.

The chain is built from TRBV5-1 and TRBJ2-7, with 7 bases that match TRBD1. Germline-derived CDR1 and CDR2 are SGHRS and YFSETQ. This CDR3 is built from 14 residues. Trimming took 7 bases from V and 3 from J; bases not matched to a gene: 10. CDR3 sequence reads: CASGPLGQNYEQYF. CDR3 bases: TGCGCCAGCGGGCCCTTGGGACAGAACTACGAGCAGTACTTC.

The chain joins TRBV2 to TRBJ1-2; D unclear. With 0 bases removed from V and 5 bases from J, the gap between germline ends came to 13 bases. Looked up from germline, CDR1 is SNHLY and CDR2 is FYNNEI. The CDR3 runs 15 residues. CDR3 sequence reads: CASSEALFRHYGYTF. CDR3 bases: TGTGCCAGCAGTGAAGCGCTTTTTAGGCATTATGGCTACACCTTC.

This clone is deemed medium-sized (0.01 to 0.1%). The gene calls are TRBV6-1 and TRBJ2-7; no definite D call. Trimming left V 2 bases short and J 2 bases short, with 4 bases between. The CDR3 is 12 amino acids. Germline lookup yields CDR1 MNHNS and CDR2 SASEGT. This CDR3 is CASSESAYEQYF. In DNA form, the CDR3 reads TGTGCCAGCAGTGAAAGTGCCTACGAGCAGTACTTC.

In the case of this clone: Other DNA sequences in this specimen translate into the identical CDR3. The CDR3 loop is CASSLGTGIHEQYF. CDR3 nucleotide sequence: TGCGCCAGCAGCTTAGGGACAGGGATTCACGAGCAGTACTTC. The genes are TRBV5-1 and TRBJ2-7; 9 bases fit TRBD1. V lost 2 bases to trimming and J lost 5 bases; unmatched junction nucleotides: 5. Germline V gene data show CDR1 as SGHRS and CDR2 as YFSETQ. CDR3 size: 14 residues.

This sequence joins TRBV14 and TRBJ1-3; D not resolved. Per germline, CDR1 SGHDN and CDR2 FVKESK. V was cut by 4 bases and J by 0 bases, with 10 bases left in between. The CDR3 extends over 15 amino acids. CDR3 loop: CASSPDTASGNTIYF. For the CDR3, the DNA is TGTGCCAGCAGCCCTGACACGGCCTCTGGAAACACCATATATTTT.

The chain combines TRBV5-3 with TRBJ1-2; 8 nucleotides agree with TRBD1. TRBV5-3 is reported as an ORF; its role is uncertain. J lost 3 bases, V lost 1 base, and 14 bases had no gene match. The CDR3 covers 18 residues. Here the CDR3 reads CARSLSIGDRPRDYGYTF. CDR3 in DNA: TGTGCCAGAAGCTTGAGTATAGGGGACAGGCCACGGGACTATGGCTACACCTTC.

The chain links TRBV7-6 to TRBJ2-5; D may be TRBD1 or TRBD2 (5 bases each). The V gene lost 4 bases and the J gene lost 3 bases, with 12 bases spanning the gap. There are 14 residues in the CDR3. Germline assignment: CDR1 SGHVS and CDR2 FNYEAQ. CDR3 in DNA: TGTGCCAGCAGCTCCGGGGCGAGGAAAGAGACCCAGTACTTC. This gives the protein CASSSGARKETQYF.

V and J are TRBV14 and TRBJ1-4; D is perhaps TRBD1 (5 bases). CDR1 is SGHDN, CDR2 FVKESK, per germline. The CDR3 is 14 residues long. Trimming took 4 bases from V and 3 from J, leaving 9 bases between them. As DNA, the CDR3 is TGTGCCAGCAGCCCGGACACCGCTAATGAAAAACTGTTTTTT. It translates to CASSPDTANEKLFF.

This chain uses TRBV7-9 with TRBJ1-1; D is unresolved. Germline V gene data show CDR1 as SEHNR and CDR2 as FQNEAQ (reference sequence). Trimming removed 6 bases at V and 1 base at J, with 12 bases between. The CDR3 has 14 residues. The CDR3 loop is CASSPGLGNTEAFF. In DNA form, the CDR3 reads TGTGCCAGCAGTCCCGGGCTGGGGAACACTGAAGCTTTCTTT.

The rearrangement links TRBV19 to TRBJ1-5, with 7 nucleotides matching TRBD1. Germline values: CDR1 LNHDA, CDR2 SQIVND (reference sequence). This CDR3 has 17 amino acids. The J segment lost 0 bases and the V segment lost 5 bases, leaving 10 bases of the junction unmatched. CDR3 nucleotides: TGTGCCAGTAGTCACCCAGGGGGACGGAATAGCAATCAGCCCCAGCATTTT. It yields the protein CASSHPGGRNSNQPQHF.

The chain has TRBV15 and TRBJ1-3, with D perhaps matching TRBD1 (5 bases). V dropped 3 bases and J dropped 0 bases, with 6 bases sitting between them. This CDR3 is built from 14 residues. The V gene's germline CDR1 is LNHNV and CDR2 YYDKDF (reference sequence). The CDR3 nucleotides are TGTGCCACCAGCAGCGGGACCTCTGGAAACACCATATATTTT. This gives the protein CATSSGTSGNTIYF.

J is TRBJ1-5 and V is TRBV6-6; no definite D call. CDR3 length equals 14 residues. V lost 0 bases to trimming and J lost 7 bases, with 10 bases between them. CDR1 and CDR2 from the germline V gene are MNHNY and SVGAGI (reference sequence). The CDR3: CASSYSSPGQPQHF. As DNA, the CDR3 is TGTGCCAGCAGTTACTCGAGTCCGGGGCAGCCCCAGCATTTT.

V gene TRBV9 combines with J gene TRBJ2-3, with 10 bases that match TRBD2. The CDR3 consists of 18 residues. The trim removed 3 bases at V and 6 bases at J, leaving 16 bases unmatched. Germline loops: CDR1 SGDLS, CDR2 YYNGEE. CDR3 region: CASSGTPTSGGARDTQYF. DNA of the CDR3: TGTGCCAGCAGCGGCACCCCCACGAGCGGGGGGGCCAGGGATACGCAGTATTTT.